Listed here are 15 T cell receptor beta chains from one sample, sequenced in a study of T cells in Graves' hyperthyroidism and ophthalmopathy. Using RNA transcripts as the source, TCR beta CDR3 regions were amplified. First-round RT-PCR of the TCR CDR3 relied on the HTBI primer set. TCRdb processed the multiplex PCR reads anew with MiXCR; each CDR3 protein has one entry. The table lists about 250,000 distinct CDR3 sequences, approximately 24% of them singletons, with 35% to 40% in the top ten. Sequencing was carried out using blood. These receptors originate from a woman in her thirties or forties with Graves' ophthalmopathy.

There are many counts of this clonotype. This chain connects TRBV19 to TRBJ2-7, with a weak D call TRBD1 (6 bases). Trimming took off 3 bases at V and 2 bases at J, with 11 bases between the two ends. CDR3 length: 14 amino acids. The germline gives CDR1 LNHDA, CDR2 SQIVND (reference sequence). The CDR3 bases are TGTGCCAGTAGTATCCGCCAGGGGCCCTACGAGCAGTACTTC. It codes for CASSIRQGPYEQYF.

Many counts were recorded for this clonotype. The rearrangement uses TRBV28 and TRBJ1-2, with D maybe TRBD1 (6 bases). The V end lost 7 bases, the J end lost 8 bases, and 14 bases lay between the germline ends. CDR1 MDHEN and CDR2 SYDVKM come from the germline V gene. CDR3 size: 12 residues. The CDR3 loop reads CASTSAGEGYTF. CDR3 DNA sequence: TGTGCCAGCACCTCGGCAGGGGAAGGCTACACCTTC.

The chain couples TRBV20-1 to TRBJ2-7; 12 bases are shared with TRBD2. Germline V CDR1 and CDR2: DFQATT, SNEGSKA (reference sequence). The V gene end was trimmed by 6 bases and the J gene end by 4 bases; junction bases not matched to a gene: 7. CDR3 size: 14 residues. CDR3 in amino acids: CSAPWGLAGYEQYF. In nucleotides, the CDR3 is TGCAGTGCCCCCTGGGGACTAGCGGGTTACGAGCAGTACTTC.

As for this clonotype: It may be a read error: a sequence one base away is much more abundant. The V and J genes are TRBV18 and TRBJ1-5, with D perhaps matching TRBD1 (5 bases). The CDR3 sequence is 15 residues long. Germline lookup yields CDR1 KGHSH and CDR2 LQKENI. The CDR3 loop reads CASSLTRDSNRPQHF. CDR3 nucleotide sequence: TGTGCCAGCTCACTTACCCGGGACTCCAATCGGCCCCAGCATTTT.

This clonotype was detected only a few times. The DNA for the CDR3 is TGTGCCATCAGTGGGACTTTAAGCTTTGGGACAGGGGGAAACATTCAGTACTTC. This codes for CAISGTLSFGTGGNIQYF. V and J are TRBV10-3 and TRBJ2-4; 11 bases fit TRBD1. Germline V gives CDR1 ENHRY, CDR2 SYGVKD. After removal of 4 bases from V and 6 bases from J, the junction contained 14 bases not matched to a gene. The CDR3 has 18 amino acids.

Ten or more counts support this clonotype. CDR3 amino acids: CASSPTGGLYTGELFF. The CDR3 nucleotides are TGCGCCAGCAGTCCTACAGGGGGCCTTTACACCGGGGAGCTGTTTTTT. The chain uses TRBV10-2 and TRBJ2-2; 9 bases agree with TRBD1. Germline CDR1 and CDR2: WSHSY and SAAADI. The CDR3 totals 16 residues. J gave up 3 bases and V 5 bases, and 7 bases lay outside the gene matches.

This chain links TRBV2 with TRBJ1-2; D might be TRBD1 (5 bases). In germline, CDR1 is SNHLY, CDR2 FYNNEI. The CDR3 runs to 15 residues. Trimming took off 6 bases at V and 1 base at J, with 15 bases between the two ends. The CDR3 spells CASRARVRVNYGYTF. DNA of the CDR3: TGTGCCAGCAGGGCCAGGGTCCGGGTTAACTATGGCTACACCTTC.

On this clonotype: Just one base apart from a much larger clone, this may be a read error. The CDR3 ends on some other residue instead of the conserved phenylalanine or tryptophan, so this is likely a read error. The CDR3 protein is CASSPGQHTDTQYL. In nucleotides, the CDR3 is TGCGCCAGCAGCCCTGGACAGCACACAGATACGCAGTATTTG. The chain joins TRBV5-1 to TRBJ2-3, with D maybe TRBD1 (6 bases). Looked up from germline, CDR1 is SGHRS and CDR2 is YFSETQ. V was shortened by 4 bases and J by 2 bases, with 11 bases between the two germline ends. This CDR3 has 14 residues.

V and J are TRBV6-1 and TRBJ2-2; TRBD1 agrees at 10 bases. Germline CDR1 reads MNHNS; CDR2 reads SASEGT. This CDR3 contains 14 residues. J gave up 4 bases and V 10 bases, and 6 bases lay outside the gene matches. Written as DNA, the CDR3 is TGTGCCACCCGGACAGGGGGAGTCACCGGGGAGCTGTTTTTT. Amino acids: CATRTGGVTGELFF.

In its sample, this clonotype was seen many times. V gene TRBV11-2 combines with J gene TRBJ2-3, with TRBD1 identical over 11 bases. The CDR3 runs to 17 residues. CDR1 and CDR2 (germline): SGHAT, FQNNGV. Unmatched junction bases numbered 7, after V lost 0 bases and J lost 5 bases. CDR3 loop: CASSLETDRGRRDTQYF. As DNA, the CDR3 is TGTGCCAGCAGCTTAGAGACGGACAGGGGGCGCAGAGATACGCAGTATTTT.

This clonotype was counted at least ten times. The V call is TRBV4-2, the J call TRBJ2-2; D might be TRBD2 (5 bases). Germline V gene data show CDR1 as LGHNA and CDR2 as YNFKEQ. This CDR3 is built from 15 residues. V lost 0 bases, J lost 4 bases, and 9 bases lay in between. CDR3 residues: CASSQERAATGELFF. The CDR3 bases are TGTGCCAGCAGCCAAGAGAGGGCAGCCACCGGGGAGCTGTTTTTT.

This clonotype showed up many times. This chain joins TRBV6-1 and TRBJ2-5, with D possibly being TRBD1 (5 bases). CDR3 size: 12 residues. Trimming cost V 6 bases and J 5 bases, with 10 bases left between them. Germline loops: CDR1 MNHNS, CDR2 SASEGT. As DNA, the CDR3 is TGTGCCAGCAGACCAGGGTGGGAGACCCAGTACTTC. Translating it yields CASRPGWETQYF.

This clonotype has a count of ten or more. This chain uses TRBV27 with TRBJ1-2; D remains unclear. Germline loops: CDR1 MNHEY, CDR2 SMNVEV (reference sequence). This CDR3 region has 15 residues. V was cut by 5 bases and J by 4 bases, with 17 bases left in between. Here the CDR3 DNA reads TGTGCCAGCAGTGATCTTCCGCCAGGCCGCTATGGCTACACCTTC. It encodes CASSDLPPGRYGYTF.

In its sample, this clonotype was seen once. The chain combines TRBV29-1 with TRBJ1-1, with D tentatively TRBD1 (5 bases). The germline V and J ends were trimmed by 4 bases and 0 bases, with 9 bases remaining between them. Germline V gene data show CDR1 as SQVTM and CDR2 as ANQGSEA. The CDR3 has 13 amino acids. The CDR3, as DNA: TGCAGCGTTGGTGGGACGGTGAACACTGAAGCTTTCTTT. Translated, it gives CSVGGTVNTEAFF.

Remarks on this clonotype: One end of the junction does not line up with germline, which may come from a read error. The chain recombines TRBV3-1 with TRBJ2-5; D not certain. Per germline, CDR1 LGHDT and CDR2 YNNKEL (reference sequence). The CDR3 runs to 15 residues. The CDR3 DNA sequence: TGTGCCAGCAGCCAAGATGCGGCAGACCAAGAGACCCAGTGCTTC. This sequence encodes CASSQDAADQETQCF.